The 21 T cell receptor beta chains below come from one sample, sequenced in a study of human T cells and chemical hapten exposure. TCRdb analysed the RACE reads with MiXCR anew, one entry per CDR3 protein. The data show about 60,000 distinct CDR3 sequences, 11% seen once. Noted time point: pre-sensitization, week 0. Treatment noted: therapeutic diphenylcyclopropenone sensitization with weekly scalp DPC. Sequences were derived from whole blood, sampled in connection with sensitization to the hapten diphenylcyclopropenone (DPC). These receptors were collected from a woman aged 40 to 50 with alopecia areata. Some clones in this sample may be carry-over from other donors' samples.

The sample holds many counts of this clonotype. The chain employs TRBV28 and TRBJ1-6, with D perhaps TRBD1 (6 bases). CDR1 and CDR2 from the germline V gene are MDHEN and SYDVKM. The CDR3 is 16 amino acids. With 8 bases removed from V and 9 bases from J, the gap between germline ends came to 23 bases. The chain's CDR3 is CASLSLQQGYGSPLHF. Written as DNA, the CDR3 is TGTGCCAGCCTTTCCCTCCAACAGGGATATGGTTCACCCCTCCACTTT.

This clonotype was observed at least ten times. The V call is TRBV29-1, the J call TRBJ1-5; 7 bases line up with TRBD1. This CDR3 has 14 residues. Germline V gene data show CDR1 as SQVTM and CDR2 as ANQGSEA. V was pared by 7 bases and J by 3 bases, with 9 bases of the junction left unmatched. The CDR3 loop reads CSASDGTVNQPQHF. CDR3 coding DNA: TGCAGCGCCTCAGACGGGACAGTCAATCAGCCCCAGCATTTT.

The chain uses TRBV6-1 and TRBJ2-3; the D call may be TRBD1 or TRBD2 (6 bases each). Trimming took 4 bases from V and 4 from J, leaving 12 bases between them. This CDR3 is 14 amino acids long. CDR1 and CDR2 from the germline V gene are MNHNS and SASEGT. The chain's CDR3 is CASSGGGGSDTQYF. The CDR3 region has the DNA TGTGCCAGCAGTGGTGGAGGGGGTTCAGATACGCAGTATTTT.

This clonotype was seen at least ten times. The chain carries TRBV11-2 and TRBJ1-5; a weak D match, TRBD1 (5 bases). In germline, CDR1 is SGHAT, CDR2 FQNNGV. This CDR3 contains 14 residues. V was shortened by 4 bases and J by 8 bases, with 15 bases between the two germline ends. CDR3 amino acids: CASSSQGGNEPQHF. In DNA, the CDR3 is TGTGCCAGCAGCTCCCAGGGTGGGAATGAGCCCCAGCATTTT. The full variable domain, in which reference TRBV11-2 and TRBJ1-5 provide the parts outside the CDR3, is EAGVAQSPRYKIIEKRQSVAFWCNPISGHATLYWYQQILGQGPKLLIQFQNNGVVDDSQLPKDRFSAERLKGVDSTLKIQPAKLEDSAVYLCASSSQGGNEPQHFGDGTRLSIL.

The chain employs TRBV4-3 and TRBJ2-1, with D uncertain. CDR3 length: 13 residues. Germline loops: CDR1 LGHNA, CDR2 YSLEER. Trimming cost V 1 base and J 14 bases, with 15 bases left between them. Here the CDR3 reads CASSQALRGLKFF. Written as DNA, the CDR3 is TGCGCCAGCAGCCAAGCCCTCCGAGGCCTCAAGTTCTTC.

This clonotype was detected ten times or more. The CDR3 bases are TGTGCCAGCAGCGTAAGGGATAGTACAGATACGCAGTATTTT. Its protein is CASSVRDSTDTQYF. V gene TRBV9 combines with J gene TRBJ2-3; D ambiguous. The germline gives CDR1 SGDLS, CDR2 YYNGEE. Trimming took off 1 base at V and 3 bases at J, with 9 bases between the two ends. The CDR3 totals 14 residues.

J is TRBJ1-1 and V is TRBV30; D is unresolved. Germline CDR1 reads GTSNPN; CDR2 reads SVGIG (reference sequence). The CDR3 extends over 11 amino acids. With 8 bases removed from V and 4 bases from J, the gap between germline ends came to 11 bases. As DNA, the CDR3 is TGTGCCACCCTCTCAGGCACTGAAGCTTTCTTT. This translates into CATLSGTEAFF.

The chain has TRBV7-9 and TRBJ1-1, with a tentative D call TRBD1 (5 bases). CDR3 length: 14 residues. Between the trimmed V and J ends, which lost 1 base and 3 bases, there was a span of 9 bases. The germline gives CDR1 SEHNR, CDR2 FQNEAQ (reference sequence). CDR3 amino acids: CASSLEGRDTEAFF. The CDR3 DNA reads TGTGCCAGCAGCTTAGAGGGCAGGGACACTGAAGCTTTCTTT.

This clonotype was detected ten times or more. J is TRBJ2-2 and V is TRBV7-3, with 8 bases fitting TRBD1. CDR1 and CDR2 from the germline V gene are SGHTA and FQGTGA. This CDR3 has 14 amino acids. Trimming at V came to 8 bases and at J to 6 bases, leaving 8 bases not matched to a gene. CDR3 amino acids: CASSAQQGAGELFF. DNA for the CDR3: TGTGCCAGCTCCGCTCAACAGGGGGCCGGGGAGCTGTTTTTT.

This clonotype was counted ten times or more. The rearrangement uses TRBV29-1 and TRBJ1-2; unclear D gene. Trimming removed 0 bases at V and 8 bases at J, with 4 bases between. The CDR3 totals 10 residues. Germline V gene lookup returns CDR1 SQVTM and CDR2 ANQGSEA. The DNA for the CDR3 is TGCAGCGTTGAAGAAGTCGGCTACACCTTC. It translates to CSVEEVGYTF.

The chain carries TRBV29-1 and TRBJ2-2; no clear D. Looked up from germline, CDR1 is SQVTM and CDR2 is ANQGSEA. The V end lost 6 bases, the J end lost 8 bases, and 13 bases lay between the germline ends. There are 12 residues in the CDR3. DNA of the CDR3: TGCAGCGTCTTCAAAGAGAGTGGGGAGCTGTTTTTT. It is translated as CSVFKESGELFF.

This clonotype was seen a few times. The J gene is TRBJ2-1, the V gene TRBV7-2, with TRBD2 matching 10 bases. The germline CDR1 and CDR2 sequences are SGHTA and FQGNSA. After removal of 5 bases from V and 8 bases from J, the junction contained 15 bases not matched to a gene. CDR3 length: 17 amino acids. CDR3 nucleotides: TGTGCCAGCAGCCCAAAGAAAGCGGGAGGGCCGTTTGATGAGCAGTTCTTC. Residues: CASSPKKAGGPFDEQFF.

This clonotype was seen ten or more times. CDR3 sequence reads: CASSPSLDEQYF. CDR3 nucleotides: TGTGCCAGCAGCCCTAGCCTCGACGAGCAGTACTTC. The J gene is TRBJ2-7, the V gene TRBV12-3 or TRBV12-4, with D perhaps matching TRBD2 (5 bases). CDR3 length: 12 residues. Trimming removed 6 bases at V and 5 bases at J, with 11 bases between.

V is TRBV29-1 and J is TRBJ2-1; D not resolved. CDR3 length equals 10 residues. Germline V gene data show CDR1 as SQVTM and CDR2 as ANQGSEA. V lost 4 bases and J lost 5, with 3 bases in between. The CDR3 region is CSVADNEQFF. CDR3 DNA sequence: TGCAGCGTTGCCGACAATGAGCAGTTCTTC.

This clonotype was counted a few times. The chain has TRBV28 and TRBJ1-1, with TRBD1 matching 9 bases. Germline V gene data show CDR1 as MDHEN and CDR2 as SYDVKM. The J segment lost 10 bases and the V segment lost 2 bases, leaving 2 bases of the junction unmatched. The CDR3 loop spans 12 amino acids. CDR3 residues: CASSLQDRGAFF. Written as DNA, the CDR3 is TGTGCCAGCAGTTTACAGGACAGGGGAGCTTTCTTT.

This clonotype showed up many times. The chain carries TRBV6-6 and TRBJ2-2; a weak D match, TRBD1 (6 bases). The CDR3 is made up of 16 amino acids. V lost 6 bases, J lost 0 bases, and 14 bases lay in between. The germline CDR1 and CDR2 sequences are MNHNY and SVGAGI (reference sequence). The CDR3 bases are TGTGCCAGCAGGTCACAGGGAGACCCGAACACCGGGGAGCTGTTTTTT. It codes for CASRSQGDPNTGELFF.

The CDR3 spells CASSTAHRGWEKLFF. The CDR3, as DNA: TGTGCCAGCAGTACCGCACATCGGGGCTGGGAAAAACTGTTTTTT. The genes are TRBV28 and TRBJ1-4, with D possibly TRBD1 on 5 matching bases. The CDR3 extends over 15 amino acids. Per the germline V gene, CDR1 is MDHEN and CDR2 is SYDVKM. Trimming stripped 5 bases from V and 8 bases from J, with 18 bases between.

This chain links TRBV4-2 with TRBJ2-1; D perhaps matches TRBD2 (5 bases). This CDR3 has 14 amino acids. Looked up from germline, CDR1 is LGHNA and CDR2 is YNFKEQ. Trimming pared 3 bases from V and 10 bases from J, leaving 16 bases between. CDR3 DNA: TGTGCCAGCAGCCAGCCGGGAATACCCAACGAGCAGTTCTTC. Its translation is CASSQPGIPNEQFF.

The rearrangement links TRBV20-1 to TRBJ1-2; 8 bases line up with TRBD1. The CDR3 is made up of 15 amino acids. The junction had 5 bases not matched to a gene; V was cut back by 0 bases and J by 2 bases. Per the germline V gene, CDR1 is DFQATT and CDR2 is SNEGSKA (reference sequence). In DNA, the CDR3 is TGCAGTGCTAGAGAAACAGGGGGAGTCAACTATGGCTACACCTTC. It yields the protein CSARETGGVNYGYTF.

The chain uses TRBV6-2 or TRBV6-3 and TRBJ2-1, with TRBD2 identical over 9 bases. The CDR3 runs to 16 residues. CDR1 is MNHEY and CDR2 is SVGEGT in the germline V gene. Losses at the gene ends were 2 bases for V and 9 bases for J; bases not matched to a gene: 11. DNA of the CDR3: TGTGCCAGCAGTTACGGGGGAGCGGGGGGTTCTAGTGAGCAGTTCTTC. This sequence encodes CASSYGGAGGSSEQFF.

Many counts were recorded for this clonotype. The genes are TRBV19 and TRBJ1-5; a weak D match, TRBD1 (5 bases). CDR1 is LNHDA and CDR2 is SQIVND in the germline V gene (reference sequence). The CDR3 sequence is 15 residues long. The V end was cut by 10 bases, the J end by 0 bases, with 16 bases between. CDR3 region: CATRHRDGSNQPQHF. CDR3 DNA: TGTGCCACCCGCCACCGGGACGGTAGCAATCAGCCCCAGCATTTT. The full variable domain, completed using reference TRBV19 and TRBJ1-5, is DGGITQSPKYLFRKEGQNVTLSCEQNLNHDAMYWYRQDPGQGLRLIYYSQIVNDFQKGDIAEGYSVSREKKESFPLTVTSAQKNPTAFYLCATRHRDGSNQPQHFGDGTRLSIL.